The entry below gives a single T cell receptor (beta chain) sequence along with its context. Constant-region reverse primers amplified full-length variable regions, followed by semi-nested Nested Universal Primer A PCR. TCRdb ran MiXCR on the 5' RACE reads and lists one entry per CDR3 protein. The repertoire holds some 45,000 distinct CDR3 sequences, with around 28% as singletons. The receptor was isolated from a female donor with breast cancer. The source material was naive CD4+ T cells sorted from blood. Described subset: naive CD4+ T cells, CD4+CD45RA+CD25-.

The CDR3 loop is CASSEAEVVRAYEQYF. CDR3 sequence (DNA): TGTGCCAGCAGTGAAGCCGAGGTTGTGCGGGCCTACGAGCAGTACTTC. The V call is TRBV6-1, the J call TRBJ2-7; the D gene is possibly TRBD2 (5 bases). Per the germline V gene, CDR1 is MNHNS and CDR2 is SASEGT. V was shortened by 0 bases and J by 2 bases, with 14 bases between the two germline ends. The length of the CDR3 is 16 residues.